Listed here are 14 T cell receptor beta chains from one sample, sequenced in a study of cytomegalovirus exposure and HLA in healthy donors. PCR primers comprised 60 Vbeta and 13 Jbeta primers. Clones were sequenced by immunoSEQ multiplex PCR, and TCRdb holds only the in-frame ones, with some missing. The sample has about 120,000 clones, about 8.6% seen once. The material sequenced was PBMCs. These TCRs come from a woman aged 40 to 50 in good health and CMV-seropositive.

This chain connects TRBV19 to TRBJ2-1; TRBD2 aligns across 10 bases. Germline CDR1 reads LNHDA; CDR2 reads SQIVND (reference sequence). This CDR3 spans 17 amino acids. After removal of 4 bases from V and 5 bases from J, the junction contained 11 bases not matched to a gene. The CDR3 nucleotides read TGTGCCAGTAGTACGCTCGGGGTAGCGGGAGGAGACAATGAGCAGTTCTTC. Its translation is CASSTLGVAGGDNEQFF.

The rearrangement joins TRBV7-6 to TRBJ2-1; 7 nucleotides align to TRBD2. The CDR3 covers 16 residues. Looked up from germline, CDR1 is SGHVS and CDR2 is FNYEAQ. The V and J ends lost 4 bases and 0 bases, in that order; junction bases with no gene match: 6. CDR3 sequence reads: CASSSLAGDSYNEQFF. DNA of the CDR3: TGTGCCAGCAGCTCGTTAGCGGGCGACTCCTACAATGAGCAGTTCTTC.

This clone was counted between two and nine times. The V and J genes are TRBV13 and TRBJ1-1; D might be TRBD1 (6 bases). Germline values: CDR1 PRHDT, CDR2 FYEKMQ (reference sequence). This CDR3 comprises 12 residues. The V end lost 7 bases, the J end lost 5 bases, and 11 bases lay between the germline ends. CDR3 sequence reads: CASKSGVTEAFF. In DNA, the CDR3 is TGTGCCAGCAAGTCAGGGGTTACTGAAGCTTTCTTT.

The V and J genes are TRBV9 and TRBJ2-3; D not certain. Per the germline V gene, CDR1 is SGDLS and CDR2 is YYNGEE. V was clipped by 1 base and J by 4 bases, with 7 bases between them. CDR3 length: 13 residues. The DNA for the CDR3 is TGTGCCAGCAGCGTAACTGCCCCAGATACGCAGTATTTT. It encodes CASSVTAPDTQYF.

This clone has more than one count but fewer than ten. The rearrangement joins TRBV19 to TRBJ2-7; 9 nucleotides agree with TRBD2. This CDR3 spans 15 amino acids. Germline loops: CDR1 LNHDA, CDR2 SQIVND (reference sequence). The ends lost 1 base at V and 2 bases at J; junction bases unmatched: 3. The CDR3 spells CASSIGLAGTYEQYF. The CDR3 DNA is TGTGCCAGTAGTATAGGGCTAGCGGGAACCTACGAGCAGTACTTC.

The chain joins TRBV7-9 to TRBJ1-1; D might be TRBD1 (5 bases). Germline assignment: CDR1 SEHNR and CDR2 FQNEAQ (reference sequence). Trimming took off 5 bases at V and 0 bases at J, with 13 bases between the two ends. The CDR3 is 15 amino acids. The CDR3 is CASSPGGGVNTEAFF. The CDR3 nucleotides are TGTGCCAGCAGCCCGGGTGGGGGGGTGAACACTGAAGCTTTCTTT.

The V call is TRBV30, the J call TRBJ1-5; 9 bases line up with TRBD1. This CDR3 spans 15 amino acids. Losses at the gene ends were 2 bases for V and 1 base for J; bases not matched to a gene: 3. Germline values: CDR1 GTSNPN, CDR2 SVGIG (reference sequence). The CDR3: CAWSMDRGSNQPQHF. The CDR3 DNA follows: TGTGCCTGGAGTATGGACAGGGGCAGCAATCAGCCCCAGCATTTT.

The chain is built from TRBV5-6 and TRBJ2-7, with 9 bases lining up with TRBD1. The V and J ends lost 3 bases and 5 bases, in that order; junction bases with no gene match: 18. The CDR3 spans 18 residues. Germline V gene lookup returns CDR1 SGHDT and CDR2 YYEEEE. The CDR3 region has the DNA TGTGCCAGCAGCTCCCTCCTCTTTTTAGGGGACAGGGCTGACGAGCAGTACTTC. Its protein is CASSSLLFLGDRADEQYF.

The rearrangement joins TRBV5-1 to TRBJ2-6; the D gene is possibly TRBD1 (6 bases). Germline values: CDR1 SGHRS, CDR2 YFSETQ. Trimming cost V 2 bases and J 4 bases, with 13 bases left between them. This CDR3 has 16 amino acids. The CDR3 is CASSFTGLRGANVLTF. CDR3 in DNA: TGCGCCAGCAGCTTTACAGGGCTAAGAGGGGCCAACGTCCTGACTTTC.

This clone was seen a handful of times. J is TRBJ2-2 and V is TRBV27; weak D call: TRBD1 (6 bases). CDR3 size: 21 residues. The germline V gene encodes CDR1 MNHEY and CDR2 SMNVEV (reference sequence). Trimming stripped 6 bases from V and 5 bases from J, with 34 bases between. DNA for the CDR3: TGTGCCAGCAGCCATAGAAGGGGGTTCCCCGGGACGGGAAGAGGGACCGGGGAGCTGTTTTTT. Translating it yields CASSHRRGFPGTGRGTGELFF.

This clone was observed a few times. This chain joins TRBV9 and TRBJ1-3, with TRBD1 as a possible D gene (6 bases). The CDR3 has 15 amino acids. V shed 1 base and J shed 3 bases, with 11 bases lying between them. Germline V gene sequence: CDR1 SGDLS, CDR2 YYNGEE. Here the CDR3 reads CASSVLGAHGNTIYF. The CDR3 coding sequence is TGTGCCAGCAGCGTATTGGGGGCGCATGGAAACACCATATATTTT.

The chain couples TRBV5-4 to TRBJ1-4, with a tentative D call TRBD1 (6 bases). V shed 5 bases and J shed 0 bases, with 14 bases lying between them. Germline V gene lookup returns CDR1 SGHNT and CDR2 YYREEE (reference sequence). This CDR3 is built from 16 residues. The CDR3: CASSTRGGSTNEKLFF. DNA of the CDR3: TGTGCCAGCAGTACTCGAGGGGGTTCAACTAATGAAAAACTGTTTTTT.

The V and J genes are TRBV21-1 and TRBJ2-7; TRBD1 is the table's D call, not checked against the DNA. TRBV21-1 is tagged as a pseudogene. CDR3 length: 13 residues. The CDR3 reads CASYGQGAYEQYF. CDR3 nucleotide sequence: TGTGCCAGCTACGGACAGGGGGCCTACGAGCAGTACTTC.

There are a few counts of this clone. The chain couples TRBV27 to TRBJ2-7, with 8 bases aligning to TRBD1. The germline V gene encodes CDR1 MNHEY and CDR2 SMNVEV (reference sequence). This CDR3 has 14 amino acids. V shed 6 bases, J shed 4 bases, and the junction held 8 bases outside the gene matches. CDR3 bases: TGTGCCAGCAGCCCCGGGACAGGCGTATACGAGCAGTACTTC. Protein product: CASSPGTGVYEQYF.